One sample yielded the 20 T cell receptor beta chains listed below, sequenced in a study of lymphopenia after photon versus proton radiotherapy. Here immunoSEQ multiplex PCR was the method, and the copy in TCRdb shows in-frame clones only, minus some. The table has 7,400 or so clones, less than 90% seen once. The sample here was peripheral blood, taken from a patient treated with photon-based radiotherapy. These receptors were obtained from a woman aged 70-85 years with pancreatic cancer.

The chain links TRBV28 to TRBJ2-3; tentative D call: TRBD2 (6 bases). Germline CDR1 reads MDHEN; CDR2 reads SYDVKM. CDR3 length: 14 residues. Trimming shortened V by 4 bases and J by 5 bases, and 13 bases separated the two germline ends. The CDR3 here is CASSSGGFQDTQYF. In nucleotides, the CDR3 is TGTGCCAGCAGTTCCGGAGGGTTTCAAGATACGCAGTATTTT.

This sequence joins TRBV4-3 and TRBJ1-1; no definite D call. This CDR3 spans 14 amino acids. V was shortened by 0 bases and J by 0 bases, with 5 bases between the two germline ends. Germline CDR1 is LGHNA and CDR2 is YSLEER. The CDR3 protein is CASSQDSVNTEAFF. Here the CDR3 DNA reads TGCGCCAGCAGCCAAGATTCCGTGAACACTGAAGCTTTCTTT.

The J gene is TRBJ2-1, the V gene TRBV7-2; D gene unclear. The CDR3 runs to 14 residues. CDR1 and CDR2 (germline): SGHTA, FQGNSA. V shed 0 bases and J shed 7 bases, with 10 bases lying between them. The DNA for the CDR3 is TGTGCCAGCAGCTTAGCGCTCGAGAAAAATGAGCAGTTCTTC. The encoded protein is CASSLALEKNEQFF.

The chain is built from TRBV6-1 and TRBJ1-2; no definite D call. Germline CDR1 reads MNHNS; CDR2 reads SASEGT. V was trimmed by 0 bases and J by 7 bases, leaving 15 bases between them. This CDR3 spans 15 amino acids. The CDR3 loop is CASSEAPGGMSGYTF. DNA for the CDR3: TGTGCCAGCAGTGAAGCCCCGGGAGGGATGAGTGGCTACACCTTC.

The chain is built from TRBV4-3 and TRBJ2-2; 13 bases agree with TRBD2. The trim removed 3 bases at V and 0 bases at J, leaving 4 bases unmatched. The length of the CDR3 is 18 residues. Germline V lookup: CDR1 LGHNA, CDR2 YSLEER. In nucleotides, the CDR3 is TGCGCCAGCAGCCAGAAACTAGCGGGAGGGGCGAACACCGGGGAGCTGTTTTTT. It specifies CASSQKLAGGANTGELFF.

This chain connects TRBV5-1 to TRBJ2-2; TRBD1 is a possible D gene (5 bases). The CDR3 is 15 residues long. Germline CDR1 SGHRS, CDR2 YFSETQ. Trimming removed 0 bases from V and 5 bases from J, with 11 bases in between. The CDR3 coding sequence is TGCGCCAGCAGCTTGGGTCAGGGTGGAACCGGGGAGCTGTTTTTT. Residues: CASSLGQGGTGELFF.

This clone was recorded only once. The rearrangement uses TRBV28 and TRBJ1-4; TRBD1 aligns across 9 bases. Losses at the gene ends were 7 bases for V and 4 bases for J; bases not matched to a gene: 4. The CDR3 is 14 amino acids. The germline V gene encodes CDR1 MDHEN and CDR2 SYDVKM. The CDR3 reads CASMEDRGNEKLFF. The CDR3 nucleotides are TGTGCCAGCATGGAGGACAGGGGTAATGAAAAACTGTTTTTT.

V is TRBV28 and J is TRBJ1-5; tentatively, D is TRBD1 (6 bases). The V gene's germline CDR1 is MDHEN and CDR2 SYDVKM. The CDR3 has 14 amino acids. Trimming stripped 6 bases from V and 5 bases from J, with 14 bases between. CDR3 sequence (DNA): TGTGCCAGCAGGCTTTCCCAGGGGTATCAGCCCCAGCATTTT. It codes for CASRLSQGYQPQHF. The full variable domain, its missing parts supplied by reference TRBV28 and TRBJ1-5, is DVKVTQSSRYLVKRTGEKVFLECVQDMDHENMFWYRQDPGLGLRLIYFSYDVKMKEKGDIPEGYSVSREKKERFSLILESASTNQTSMYLCASRLSQGYQPQHFGDGTRLSIL.

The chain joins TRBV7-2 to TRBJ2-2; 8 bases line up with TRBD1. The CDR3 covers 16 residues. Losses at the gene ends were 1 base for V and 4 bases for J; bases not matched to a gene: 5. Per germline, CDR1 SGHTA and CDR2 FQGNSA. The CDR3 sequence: CASSLVGTGGTGELFF. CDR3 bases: TGTGCCAGCAGCTTAGTTGGAACAGGGGGCACCGGGGAGCTGTTTTTT.

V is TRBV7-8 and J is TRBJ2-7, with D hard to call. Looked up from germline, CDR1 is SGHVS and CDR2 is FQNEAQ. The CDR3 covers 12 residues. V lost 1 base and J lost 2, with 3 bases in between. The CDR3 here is CASSLDAYEQYF. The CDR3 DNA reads TGTGCCAGCAGCTTAGATGCCTACGAGCAGTACTTC. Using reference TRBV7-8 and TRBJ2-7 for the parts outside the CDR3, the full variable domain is GAGVSQSPRYKVAKRGQDVALRCDPISGHVSLFWYQQALGQGPEFLTYFQNEAQLDKSGLPSDRFFAERPEGSVSTLKIQRTQQEDSAVYLCASSLDAYEQYFGPGTRLTVT.

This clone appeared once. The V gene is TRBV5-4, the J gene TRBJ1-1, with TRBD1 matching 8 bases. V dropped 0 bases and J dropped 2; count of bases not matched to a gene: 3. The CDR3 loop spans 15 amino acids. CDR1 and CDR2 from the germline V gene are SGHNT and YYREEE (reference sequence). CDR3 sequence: CASSLGDRGNTEAFF. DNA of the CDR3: TGTGCCAGCAGCTTGGGCGACAGGGGTAACACTGAAGCTTTCTTT.

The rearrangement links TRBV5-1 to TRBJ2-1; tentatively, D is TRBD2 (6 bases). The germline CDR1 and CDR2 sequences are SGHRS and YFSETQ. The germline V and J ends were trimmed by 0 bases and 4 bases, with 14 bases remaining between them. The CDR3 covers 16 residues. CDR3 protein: CASSLVRGSIYNEQFF. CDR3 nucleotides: TGCGCCAGCAGCTTGGTTCGGGGGTCCATTTACAATGAGCAGTTCTTC.

The CDR3 reads CASSLDTGPYEQYF. CDR3 nucleotide sequence: TGCGCCAGCAGCTTGGATACGGGTCCCTACGAGCAGTACTTC. The chain combines TRBV5-1 with TRBJ2-7; D remains unclear. V was shortened by 0 bases and J by 2 bases, with 9 bases between the two germline ends. Germline V gene lookup returns CDR1 SGHRS and CDR2 YFSETQ. The CDR3 contains 14 residues.

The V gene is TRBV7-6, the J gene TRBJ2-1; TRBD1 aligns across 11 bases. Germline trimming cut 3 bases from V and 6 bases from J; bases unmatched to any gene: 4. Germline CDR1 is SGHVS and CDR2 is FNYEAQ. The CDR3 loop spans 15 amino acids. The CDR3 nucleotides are TGTGCCAGCAGCTTGGACAGGGGGCTCGGCAATGAGCAGTTCTTC. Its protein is CASSLDRGLGNEQFF. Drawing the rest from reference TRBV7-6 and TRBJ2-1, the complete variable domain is GAGVSQSPRYKVTKRGQDVALRCDPISGHVSLYWYRQALGQGPEFLTYFNYEAQQDKSGLPNDRFSAERPEGSISTLTIQRTEQRDSAMYRCASSLDRGLGNEQFFGPGTRLTVL.

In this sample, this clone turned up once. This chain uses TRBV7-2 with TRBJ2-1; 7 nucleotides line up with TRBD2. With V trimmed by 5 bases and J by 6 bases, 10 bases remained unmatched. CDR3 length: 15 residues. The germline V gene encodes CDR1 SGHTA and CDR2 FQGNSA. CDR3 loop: CASSTKRGGGNEQFF. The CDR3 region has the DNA TGTGCCAGCAGCACAAAGCGGGGCGGGGGCAATGAGCAGTTCTTC.

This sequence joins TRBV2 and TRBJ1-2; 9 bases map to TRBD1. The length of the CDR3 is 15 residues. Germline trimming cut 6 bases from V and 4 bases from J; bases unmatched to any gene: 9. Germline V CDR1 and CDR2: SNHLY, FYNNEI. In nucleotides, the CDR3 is TGTGCCAGCAGCTTTACGACAGGGGGATCCTATGGCTACACCTTC. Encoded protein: CASSFTTGGSYGYTF. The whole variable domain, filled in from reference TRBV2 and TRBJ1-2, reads EPEVTQTPSHQVTQMGQEVILRCVPISNHLYFYWYRQILGQKVEFLVSFYNNEISEKSEIFDDQFSVERPDGSNFTLKIRSTKLEDSAMYFCASSFTTGGSYGYTFGSGTRLTVV.

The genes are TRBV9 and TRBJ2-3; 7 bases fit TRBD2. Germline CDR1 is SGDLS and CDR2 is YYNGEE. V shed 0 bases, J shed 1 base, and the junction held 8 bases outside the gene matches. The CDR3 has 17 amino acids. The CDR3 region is CASSVGAGGSGTDTQYF. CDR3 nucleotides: TGTGCCAGCAGCGTAGGGGCCGGGGGGAGCGGCACAGATACGCAGTATTTT.

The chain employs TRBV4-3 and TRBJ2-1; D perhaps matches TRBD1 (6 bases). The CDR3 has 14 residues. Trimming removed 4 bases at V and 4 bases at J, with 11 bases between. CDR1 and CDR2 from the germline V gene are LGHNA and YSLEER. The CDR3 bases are TGCGCCAGCAGCCGGAACACAGGGTACAATGAGCAGTTCTTC. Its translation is CASSRNTGYNEQFF.

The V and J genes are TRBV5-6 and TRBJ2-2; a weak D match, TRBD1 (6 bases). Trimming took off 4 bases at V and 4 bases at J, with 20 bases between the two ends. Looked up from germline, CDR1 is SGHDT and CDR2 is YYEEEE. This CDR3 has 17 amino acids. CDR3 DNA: TGTGCCAGCAGCCCCCCGTCCGGGACACTCCTCACCGGGGAGCTGTTTTTT. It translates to CASSPPSGTLLTGELFF.

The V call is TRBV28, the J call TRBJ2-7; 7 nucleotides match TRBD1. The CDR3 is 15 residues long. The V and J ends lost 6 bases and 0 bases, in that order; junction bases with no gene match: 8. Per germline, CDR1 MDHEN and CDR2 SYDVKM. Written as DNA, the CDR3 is TGTGCCAGCAGCTCAACCGGGACAGCCTCCTACGAGCAGTACTTC. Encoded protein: CASSSTGTASYEQYF.